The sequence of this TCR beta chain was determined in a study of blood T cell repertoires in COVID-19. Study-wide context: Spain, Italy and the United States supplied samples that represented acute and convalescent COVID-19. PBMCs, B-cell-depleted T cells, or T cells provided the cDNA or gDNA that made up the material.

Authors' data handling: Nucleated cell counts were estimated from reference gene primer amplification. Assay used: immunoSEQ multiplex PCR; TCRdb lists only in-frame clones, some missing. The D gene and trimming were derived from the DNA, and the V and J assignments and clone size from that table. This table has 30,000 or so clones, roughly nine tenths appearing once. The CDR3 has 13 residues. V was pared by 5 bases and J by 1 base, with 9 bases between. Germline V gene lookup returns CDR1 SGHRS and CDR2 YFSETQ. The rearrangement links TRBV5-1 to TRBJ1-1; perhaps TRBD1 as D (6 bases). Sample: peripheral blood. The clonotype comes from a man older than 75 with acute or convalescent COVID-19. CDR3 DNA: TGCGCCAGCAGACCACAGGGGAACACTGAAGCTTTCTTT. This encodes CASRPQGNTEAFF.